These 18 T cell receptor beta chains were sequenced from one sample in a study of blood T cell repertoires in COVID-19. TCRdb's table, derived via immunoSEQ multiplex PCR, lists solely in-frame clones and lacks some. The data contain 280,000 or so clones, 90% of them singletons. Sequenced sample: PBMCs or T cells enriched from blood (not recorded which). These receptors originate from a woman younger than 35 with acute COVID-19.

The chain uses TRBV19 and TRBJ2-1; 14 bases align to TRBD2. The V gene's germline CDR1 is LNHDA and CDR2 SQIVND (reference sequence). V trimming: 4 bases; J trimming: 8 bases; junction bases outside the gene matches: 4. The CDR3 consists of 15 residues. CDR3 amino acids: CASSRTGLAGDEQFF. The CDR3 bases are TGTGCCAGTAGTAGAACGGGACTAGCGGGAGATGAGCAGTTCTTC.

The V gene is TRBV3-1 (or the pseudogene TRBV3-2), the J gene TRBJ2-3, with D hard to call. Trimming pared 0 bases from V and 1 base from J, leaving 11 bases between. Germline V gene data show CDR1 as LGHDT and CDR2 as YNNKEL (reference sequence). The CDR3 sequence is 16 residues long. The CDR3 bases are TGTGCCAGCAGCCAAGACCCGGGTTCAGGCACAGATACGCAGTATTTT. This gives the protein CASSQDPGSGTDTQYF.

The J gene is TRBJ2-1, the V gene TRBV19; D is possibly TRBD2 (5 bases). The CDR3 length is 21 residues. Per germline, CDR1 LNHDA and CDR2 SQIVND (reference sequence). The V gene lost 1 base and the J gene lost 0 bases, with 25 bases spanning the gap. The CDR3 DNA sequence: TGTGCCAGTAGTATAGTTCGGGGTAGCCTTCGATTAGCCAGCTCCTACAATGAGCAGTTCTTC. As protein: CASSIVRGSLRLASSYNEQFF. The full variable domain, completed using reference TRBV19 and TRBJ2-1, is DGGITQSPKYLFRKEGQNVTLSCEQNLNHDAMYWYRQDPGQGLRLIYYSQIVNDFQKGDIAEGYSVSREKKESFPLTVTSAQKNPTAFYLCASSIVRGSLRLASSYNEQFFGPGTRLTVL.

CDR3: CASVLSVLAGVTGELFF. The CDR3 region has the DNA TGTGCCAGCGTCCTGTCGGTGCTAGCGGGAGTTACCGGGGAGCTGTTTTTT. V usage is TRBV2 and J usage is TRBJ2-2; 10 bases fit TRBD2. CDR3 length equals 17 residues. CDR1 and CDR2 from the germline V gene are SNHLY and FYNNEI. With V trimmed by 8 bases and J by 5 bases, 14 bases remained unmatched.

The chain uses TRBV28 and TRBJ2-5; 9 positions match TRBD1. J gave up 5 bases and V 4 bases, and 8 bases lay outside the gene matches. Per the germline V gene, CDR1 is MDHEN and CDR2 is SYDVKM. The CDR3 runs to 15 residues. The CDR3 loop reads CASSSIQGARETQYF. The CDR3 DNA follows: TGTGCCAGCAGTTCGATACAGGGGGCTCGGGAGACCCAGTACTTC. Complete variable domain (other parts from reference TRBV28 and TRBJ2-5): DVKVTQSSRYLVKRTGEKVFLECVQDMDHENMFWYRQDPGLGLRLIYFSYDVKMKEKGDIPEGYSVSREKKERFSLILESASTNQTSMYLCASSSIQGARETQYFGPGTRLLVL.

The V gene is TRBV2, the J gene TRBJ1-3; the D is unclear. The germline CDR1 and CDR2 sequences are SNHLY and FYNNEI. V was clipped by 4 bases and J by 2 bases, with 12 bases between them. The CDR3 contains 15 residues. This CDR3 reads CASSAGELAGNTIYF. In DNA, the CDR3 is TGTGCCAGCAGTGCCGGGGAGCTCGCTGGAAACACCATATATTTT.

The CDR3 loop is CASSLVSSSYEQYF. CDR3 in DNA: TGCGCCAGCAGCTTGGTGTCTAGCTCCTACGAGCAGTACTTC. This chain joins TRBV5-1 and TRBJ2-7; D is uncertain. CDR3 length equals 14 residues. V gave up 0 bases and J gave up 0 bases, with 7 bases separating them. Per the germline V gene, CDR1 is SGHRS and CDR2 is YFSETQ.

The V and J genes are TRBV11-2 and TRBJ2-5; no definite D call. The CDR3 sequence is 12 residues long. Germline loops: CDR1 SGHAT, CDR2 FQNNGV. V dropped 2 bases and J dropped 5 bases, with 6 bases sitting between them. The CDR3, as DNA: TGTGCCAGCAGCTTACCCGGGGAGACCCAGTACTTC. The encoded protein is CASSLPGETQYF.

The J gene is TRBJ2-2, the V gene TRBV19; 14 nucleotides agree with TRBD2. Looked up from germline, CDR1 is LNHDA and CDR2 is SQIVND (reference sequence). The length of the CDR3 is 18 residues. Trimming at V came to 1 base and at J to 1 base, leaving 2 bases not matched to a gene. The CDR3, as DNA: TGTGCCAGTAGTATAGTTGGGACTAGCGGGAGGAACACCGGGGAGCTGTTTTTT. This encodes CASSIVGTSGRNTGELFF. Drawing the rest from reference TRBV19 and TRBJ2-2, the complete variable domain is DGGITQSPKYLFRKEGQNVTLSCEQNLNHDAMYWYRQDPGQGLRLIYYSQIVNDFQKGDIAEGYSVSREKKESFPLTVTSAQKNPTAFYLCASSIVGTSGRNTGELFFGEGSRLTVL.

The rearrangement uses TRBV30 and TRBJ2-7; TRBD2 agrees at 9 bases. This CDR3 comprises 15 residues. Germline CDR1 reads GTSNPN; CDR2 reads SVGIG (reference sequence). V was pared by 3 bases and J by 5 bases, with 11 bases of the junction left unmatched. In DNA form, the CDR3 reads TGTGCCTGGAGAAAGGGGGCTAGCGGGAACAACGAGCAGTACTTC. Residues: CAWRKGASGNNEQYF.

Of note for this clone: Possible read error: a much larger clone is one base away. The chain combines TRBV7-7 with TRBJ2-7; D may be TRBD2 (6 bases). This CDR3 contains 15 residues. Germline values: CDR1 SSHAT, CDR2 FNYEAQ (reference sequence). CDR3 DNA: TGTGCTAGCAGCTTACGTCCGGGAGTCCCCTACGAGCAGTACTTC. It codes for CASSLRPGVPYEQYF.

CDR3 protein: CASSPYGLAGGLRLSSTDTQYF. The CDR3 DNA follows: TGTGCCAGCTCACCCTACGGACTAGCGGGAGGATTACGTCTATCTAGCACAGATACGCAGTATTTT. The chain recombines TRBV18 with TRBJ2-3; TRBD2 aligns across 14 bases. Germline assignment: CDR1 KGHSH and CDR2 LQKENI. V trimming: 3 bases; J trimming: 0 bases; junction bases outside the gene matches: 17. The CDR3 is 22 amino acids. Based on the CDR3 plus reference TRBV18 and TRBJ2-3, the full variable domain is NAGVMQNPRHLVRRRGQEARLRCSPMKGHSHVYWYRQLPEEGLKFMVYLQKENIIDESGMPKERFSAEFPKEGPSILRIQQVVRGDSAAYFCASSPYGLAGGLRLSSTDTQYFGPGTRLTVL.

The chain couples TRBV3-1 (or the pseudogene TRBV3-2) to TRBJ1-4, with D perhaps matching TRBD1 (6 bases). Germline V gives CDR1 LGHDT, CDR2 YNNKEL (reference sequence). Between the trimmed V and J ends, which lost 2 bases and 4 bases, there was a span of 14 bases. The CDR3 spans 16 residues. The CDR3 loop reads CASSQLRDTINEKLFF. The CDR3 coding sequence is TGTGCCAGCAGCCAACTCCGGGACACAATTAATGAAAAACTGTTTTTT.

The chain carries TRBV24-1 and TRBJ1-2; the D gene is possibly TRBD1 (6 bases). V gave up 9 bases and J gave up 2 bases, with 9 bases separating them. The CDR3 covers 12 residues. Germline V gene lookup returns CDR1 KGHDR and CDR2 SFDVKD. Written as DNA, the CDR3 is TGTGCCACCCAGGACAGAAACTATGGCTACACCTTC. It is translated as CATQDRNYGYTF.

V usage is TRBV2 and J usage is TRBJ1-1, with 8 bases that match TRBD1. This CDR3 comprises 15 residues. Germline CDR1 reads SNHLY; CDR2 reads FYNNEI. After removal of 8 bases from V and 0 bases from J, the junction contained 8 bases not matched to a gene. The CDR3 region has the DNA TGTGCCAGCGCCCGACAGGGGTGGATGAACACTGAAGCTTTCTTT. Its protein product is CASARQGWMNTEAFF.

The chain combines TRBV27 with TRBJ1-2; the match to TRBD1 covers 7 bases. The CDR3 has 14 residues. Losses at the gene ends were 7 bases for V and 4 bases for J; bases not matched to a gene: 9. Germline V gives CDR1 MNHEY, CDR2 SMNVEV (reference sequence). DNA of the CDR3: TGTGCCAGCACGTGGGGACAGATGGCCTATGGCTACACCTTC. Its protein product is CASTWGQMAYGYTF.

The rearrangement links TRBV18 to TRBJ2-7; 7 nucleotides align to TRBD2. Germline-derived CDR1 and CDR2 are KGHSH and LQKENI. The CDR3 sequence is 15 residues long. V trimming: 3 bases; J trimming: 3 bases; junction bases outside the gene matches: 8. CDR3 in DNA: TGTGCCAGCTCACCTCATACGGAGCGGGGCTACGAGCAGTACTTC. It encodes CASSPHTERGYEQYF.

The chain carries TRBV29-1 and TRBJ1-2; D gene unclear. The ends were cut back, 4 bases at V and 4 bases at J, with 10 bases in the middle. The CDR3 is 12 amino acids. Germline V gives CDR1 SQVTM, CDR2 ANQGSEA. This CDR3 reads CSVGSDSYGYTF. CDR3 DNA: TGCAGCGTTGGCTCAGATTCCTATGGCTACACCTTC.